This is a list of T cell receptor beta chains from one sample in a study of shared clonotypes between healthy human individuals. Clones were read by immunoSEQ multiplex PCR, and TCRdb kept only the in-frame ones, dropping some. The table shows some 2 million clones, with 85% to 95% occurring only once. The sequencing sample was made of naive CD8+ T cells sorted from blood. Every receptor here comes from a man younger than 35 in good health. The CDR3 runs from the conserved cysteine through the conserved F or W. Only part of the rows carry a size: once, few, many, or a class if the clone is expanded.

>NA|TRBJ1-5|TRBV7-2
CASSPRSAGNQPQHF
>NA|TRBJ1-5|TRBV5-6
CASSFGEPNQPQHF
>NA|TRBJ2-5|TRBV11-2
CASSLVRGAGETQYF
>NA|TRBJ1-2|TRBV29-1
CSVEGNRKANYGYTF
>NA|TRBJ2-3|TRBV13
CASSFEGGETDTQYF
>NA|TRBJ1-6|TRBV27
CASSPLGGANSPLHF
>NA|TRBJ2-1|TRBV6-1
CASSEAQLLTSSYNEQFF
>NA|TRBJ2-3|TRBV6-6
CASSYPTSGTDTQYF
>NA|TRBJ1-1|TRBV7-9
CASSSRTDNTEAFF
>NA|TRBJ2-2|TRBV5-1
CASSLLPGAGELFF
>NA|TRBJ2-2|TRBV10-2
CASTNELAGVGGTGELFF
>NA|TRBJ2-1|TRBV7-8
CASSSALAGVQNEQFF
>NA|TRBJ2-2|TRBV5-1
CASSLITGTGELFF
>NA|TRBJ1-2|TRBV28
CASSSTGQGPSNYGYTF
>once|TRBJ2-2|TRBV19
CASSSPQGDTGELFF
>NA|TRBJ2-3|TRBV10-3
CAISEDRVITDTQYF
>NA|TRBJ2-7|TRBV18
CASSPPETGGGEQYF
>NA|TRBJ2-5|TRBV30
CAWSPGTSGRETQYF
>NA|TRBJ2-2|TRBV7-8
CASRAGTSNTGELFF
>NA|TRBJ1-2|TRBV5-1
CASSLDRANYGYTF
>NA|TRBJ1-5|TRBV5-6
CASSVGTLNQPQHF
>NA|TRBJ1-5|TRBV6-1
CASCETGMGQPQHF
>NA|TRBJ2-1|TRBV27
CASSLGVAYNEQFF
>NA|TRBJ2-5|TRBV19
CASSNFGGLKQETQYF
>once|TRBJ2-1|TRBV18
CASSPLDRGPPNEQFF
>NA|TRBJ2-7|TRBV4-1
CASSHRKGVSYEQYF
>NA|TRBJ1-2|TRBV5-6
CASSLDPGVRYGYTF
>NA|TRBJ2-7|TRBV13
CASSLSGGTVSYEQYF
>NA|TRBJ2-1|TRBV4-1
CASSQELAEYNEQFF
>NA|TRBJ2-5|TRBV27
CASSLGTSYETQYF
>once|TRBJ1-1|TRBV5-4
CASSTDRGTEAFF
>NA|TRBJ2-3|TRBV7-3
CASSLTSPASTDTQYF
>NA|TRBJ1-2|TRBV29-1
CSVGGADYGYTF
>once|TRBJ2-2|TRBV7-6
CASSPGPGDTGELFF
>once|TRBJ2-2|TRBV11-2
CASSPPGELFF
>NA|TRBJ2-2|TRBV6-5
CASSYPTGGPGELFF
>NA|TRBJ2-3|TRBV15
CATSPGGRAQYF
>NA|TRBJ2-1|TRBV5-8
CASSLRQSSYNEQFF
>NA|TRBJ2-7|TRBV5-1
CASSPGTAAREQYF
>NA|TRBJ2-7|TRBV5-1
CASSLVFGEQYF
>once|TRBJ1-2|TRBV21-1
CASMWPGLGPIKGGYTF
>NA|TRBJ2-7|TRBV27
CASRSFNMGGGAQEQYF
>NA|TRBJ2-2|TRBV5-6
CASSPEGLAGDTGELFF
>NA|TRBJ2-5|TRBV7-6
CASSFLDSQETQYF
>NA|TRBJ2-1|TRBV6-5
CASSSRTGGTYNEQFF
>NA|TRBJ2-7|TRBV10-3
CATYYEQYF
>NA|TRBJ1-2|TRBV5-1
CASSQGRWESYTF
>once|TRBJ2-7|TRBV2
CASSSPDTYEQYF
>NA|TRBJ2-5|TRBV13
CASSSSGAKYQETQYF
>NA|TRBJ1-1|TRBV11-2
CASSLVGDKAFF
>NA|TRBJ2-5|TRBV7-8
CASSLGTETQYF
>once|TRBJ2-5|TRBV4-1
CASSQQYAQETQYF
>NA|TRBJ1-3|TRBV12-5
CASGLSGLGNTIYF
>NA|TRBJ1-2|TRBV6-6
CASSYLRDTSDGYTF
>NA|TRBJ2-1|TRBV6-5
CASSIRVNNEQFF
>NA|TRBJ1-2|TRBV2
CASGTAYGYTF
>NA|TRBJ2-7|TRBV27
CASSPDWEVVAYEQYF